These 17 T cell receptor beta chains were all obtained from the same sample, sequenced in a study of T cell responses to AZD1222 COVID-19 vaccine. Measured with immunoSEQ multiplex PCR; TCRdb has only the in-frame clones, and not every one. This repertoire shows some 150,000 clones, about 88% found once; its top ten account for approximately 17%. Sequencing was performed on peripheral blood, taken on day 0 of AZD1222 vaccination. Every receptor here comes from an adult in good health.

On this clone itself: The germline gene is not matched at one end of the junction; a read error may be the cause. In nucleotides, the CDR3 is TGTGCTAGCAGCAGAGCCCCGGGGGCGCTGGAAGGCTACACCTTC. Translating it yields CASSRAPGALEGYTF. The chain links TRBV7-7 to TRBJ1-2; tentative D call: TRBD1 (6 bases). The CDR3 contains 15 residues. Germline V gene data show CDR1 as SSHAT and CDR2 as FNYEAQ (reference sequence).

The CDR3 region is CASSRGGDGGDTQYF. CDR3 sequence (DNA): TGTGCCAGCAGCCGAGGGGGGGACGGGGGAGATACGCAGTATTTT. The gene calls are TRBV11-2 and TRBJ2-3; perhaps TRBD2 as D (7 bases). Deletions cut 5 bases from V and 5 bases from J, with 17 bases between. CDR3 size: 15 residues. Looked up from germline, CDR1 is SGHAT and CDR2 is FQNNGV.

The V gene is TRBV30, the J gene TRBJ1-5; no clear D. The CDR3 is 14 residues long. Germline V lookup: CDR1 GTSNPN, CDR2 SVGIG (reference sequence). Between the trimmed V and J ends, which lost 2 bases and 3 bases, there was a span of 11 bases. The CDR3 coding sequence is TGTGCCTGGAGTACAAAACAGCCCAATCAGCCCCAGCATTTT. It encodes CAWSTKQPNQPQHF.

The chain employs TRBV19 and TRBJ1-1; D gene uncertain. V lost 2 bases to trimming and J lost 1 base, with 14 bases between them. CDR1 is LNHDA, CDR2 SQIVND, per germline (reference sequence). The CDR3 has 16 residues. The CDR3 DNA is TGTGCCAGTAGTATACCATGGGCCTATAAGAACACTGAAGCTTTCTTT. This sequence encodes CASSIPWAYKNTEAFF.

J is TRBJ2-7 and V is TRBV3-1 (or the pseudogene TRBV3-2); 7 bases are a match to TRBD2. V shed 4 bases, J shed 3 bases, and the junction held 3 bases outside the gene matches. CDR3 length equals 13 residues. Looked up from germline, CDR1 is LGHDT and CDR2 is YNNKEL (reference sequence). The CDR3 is CASSRAGFYEQYF. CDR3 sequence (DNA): TGTGCCAGCAGCCGAGCGGGATTCTACGAGCAGTACTTC.

This CDR3 is CAWTWEALNTEAFF. The CDR3 DNA follows: TGTGCCTGGACGTGGGAGGCCCTCAACACTGAAGCTTTCTTT. This chain links TRBV30 with TRBJ1-1; D is unclear. The ends were cut back, 4 bases at V and 2 bases at J, with 14 bases in the middle. CDR1 and CDR2 (germline): GTSNPN, SVGIG (reference sequence). The CDR3 contains 14 residues.

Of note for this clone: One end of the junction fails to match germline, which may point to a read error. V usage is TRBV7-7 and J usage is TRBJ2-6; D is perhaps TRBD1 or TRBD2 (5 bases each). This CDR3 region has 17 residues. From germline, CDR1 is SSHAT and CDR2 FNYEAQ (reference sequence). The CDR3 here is CASSPGAVSSGANVLTF. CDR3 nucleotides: TGTGCTAGCAGCCCCGGGGCGGTAAGCTCTGGGGCCAACGTCCTGACTTTC.

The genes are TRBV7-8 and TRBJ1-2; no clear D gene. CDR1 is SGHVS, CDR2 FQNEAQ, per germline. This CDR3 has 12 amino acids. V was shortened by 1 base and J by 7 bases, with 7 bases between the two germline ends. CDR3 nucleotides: TGTGCCAGCAGCTTAGAACGGAGTGGCTACACCTTC. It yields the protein CASSLERSGYTF.

For the CDR3, the DNA is TGCGCCAGCAGCTTGGATACAGGGGCGGGATCACCCCTCCACTTT. Protein sequence: CASSLDTGAGSPLHF. The chain carries TRBV5-1 and TRBJ1-6, with TRBD1 matching 7 bases. This CDR3 is 15 amino acids long. Germline lookup yields CDR1 SGHRS and CDR2 YFSETQ. V shed 0 bases, J shed 10 bases, and the junction held 7 bases outside the gene matches.

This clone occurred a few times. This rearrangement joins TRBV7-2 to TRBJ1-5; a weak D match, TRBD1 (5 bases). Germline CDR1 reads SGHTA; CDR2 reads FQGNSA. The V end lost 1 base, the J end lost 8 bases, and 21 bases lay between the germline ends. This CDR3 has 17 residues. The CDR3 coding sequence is TGTGCCAGCAGCTTAGTCGGGCCCGCGCAGGGAACGGAGCCCCAGCATTTT. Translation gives CASSLVGPAQGTEPQHF.

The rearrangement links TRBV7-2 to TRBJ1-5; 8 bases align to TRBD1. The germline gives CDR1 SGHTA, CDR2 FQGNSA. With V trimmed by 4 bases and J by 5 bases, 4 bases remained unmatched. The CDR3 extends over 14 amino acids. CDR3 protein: CASSSQGADQPQHF. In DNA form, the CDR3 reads TGTGCCAGCAGCTCTCAGGGGGCTGATCAGCCCCAGCATTTT.

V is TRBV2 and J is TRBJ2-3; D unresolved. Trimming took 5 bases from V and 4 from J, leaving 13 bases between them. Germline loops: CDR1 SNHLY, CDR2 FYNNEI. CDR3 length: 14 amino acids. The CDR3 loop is CASSRRRGADTQYF. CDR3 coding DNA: TGTGCCAGCAGTCGACGCCGAGGAGCAGATACGCAGTATTTT. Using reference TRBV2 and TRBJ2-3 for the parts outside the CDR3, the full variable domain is EPEVTQTPSHQVTQMGQEVILRCVPISNHLYFYWYRQILGQKVEFLVSFYNNEISEKSEIFDDQFSVERPDGSNFTLKIRSTKLEDSAMYFCASSRRRGADTQYFGPGTRLTVL.

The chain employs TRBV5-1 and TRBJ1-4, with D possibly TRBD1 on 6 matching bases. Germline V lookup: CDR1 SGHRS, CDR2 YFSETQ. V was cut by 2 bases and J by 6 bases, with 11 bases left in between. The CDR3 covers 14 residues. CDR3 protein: CASSFRPGDEKLFF. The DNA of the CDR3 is TGCGCCAGCAGCTTCAGGCCAGGGGATGAAAAACTGTTTTTT.

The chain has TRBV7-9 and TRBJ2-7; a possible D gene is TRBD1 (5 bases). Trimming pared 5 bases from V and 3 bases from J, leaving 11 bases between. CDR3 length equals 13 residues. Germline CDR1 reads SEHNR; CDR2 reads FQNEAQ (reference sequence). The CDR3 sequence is CASSRRQFYEQYF. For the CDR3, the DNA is TGTGCCAGCAGCCGCCGACAGTTCTACGAGCAGTACTTC.

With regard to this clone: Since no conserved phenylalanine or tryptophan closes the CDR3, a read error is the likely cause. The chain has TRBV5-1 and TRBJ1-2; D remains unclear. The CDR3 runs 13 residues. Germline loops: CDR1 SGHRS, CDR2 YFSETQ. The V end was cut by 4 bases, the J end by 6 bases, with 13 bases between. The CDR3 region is CASSPPRPNGYTS. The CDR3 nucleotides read TGCGCCAGCAGCCCTCCGCGCCCCAATGGCTACACCTCC.

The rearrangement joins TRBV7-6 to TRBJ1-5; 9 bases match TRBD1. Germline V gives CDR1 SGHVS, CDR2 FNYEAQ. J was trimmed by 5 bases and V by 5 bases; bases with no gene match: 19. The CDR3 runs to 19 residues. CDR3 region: CASSPRVGTGSPFDQPQHF. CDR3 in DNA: TGTGCCAGCAGCCCGAGGGTCGGGACAGGGTCCCCCTTTGATCAGCCCCAGCATTTT.

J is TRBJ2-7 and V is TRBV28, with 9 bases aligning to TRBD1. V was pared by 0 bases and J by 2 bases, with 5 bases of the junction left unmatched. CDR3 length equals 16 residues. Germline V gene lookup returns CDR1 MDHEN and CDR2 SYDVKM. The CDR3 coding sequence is TGTGCCAGCAGTTTATGGGCCGGGACAGGGACCTACGAGCAGTACTTC. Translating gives CASSLWAGTGTYEQYF.